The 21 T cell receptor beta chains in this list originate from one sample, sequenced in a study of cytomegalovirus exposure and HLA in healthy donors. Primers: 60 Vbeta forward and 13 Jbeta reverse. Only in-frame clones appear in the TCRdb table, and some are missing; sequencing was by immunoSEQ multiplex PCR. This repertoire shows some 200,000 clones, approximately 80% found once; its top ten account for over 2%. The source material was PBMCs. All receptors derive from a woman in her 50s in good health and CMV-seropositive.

Here the CDR3 reads CASITGGETGELFF. CDR3 sequence (DNA): TGTGCCAGCATTACAGGGGGCGAAACCGGGGAGCTGTTTTTT. V usage is TRBV2 and J usage is TRBJ2-2, with TRBD1 matching 9 bases. V lost 7 bases, J lost 5 bases, and 5 bases stayed unmatched. Germline-derived CDR1 and CDR2 are SNHLY and FYNNEI. The CDR3 is 14 amino acids.

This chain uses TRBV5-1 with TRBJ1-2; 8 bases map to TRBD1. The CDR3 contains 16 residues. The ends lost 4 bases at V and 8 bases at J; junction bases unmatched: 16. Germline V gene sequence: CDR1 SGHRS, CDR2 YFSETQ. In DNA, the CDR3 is TGCGCCAGCAGCGAAGGGACAGGCGCTAGCGTTTGGGGCTACACCTTC. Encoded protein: CASSEGTGASVWGYTF.

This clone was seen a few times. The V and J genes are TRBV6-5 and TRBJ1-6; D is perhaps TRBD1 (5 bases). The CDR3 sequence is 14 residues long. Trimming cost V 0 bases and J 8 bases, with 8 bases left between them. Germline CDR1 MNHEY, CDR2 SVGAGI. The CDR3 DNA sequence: TGTGCCAGCAGTTACTCGACAGCTTATTCACCCCTCCACTTT. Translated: CASSYSTAYSPLHF.

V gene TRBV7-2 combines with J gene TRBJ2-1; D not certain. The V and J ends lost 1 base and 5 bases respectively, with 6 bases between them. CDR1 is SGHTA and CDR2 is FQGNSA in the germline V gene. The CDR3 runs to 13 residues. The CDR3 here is CASSLDFNNEQFF. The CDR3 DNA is TGTGCCAGCAGCTTAGACTTCAACAATGAGCAGTTCTTC.

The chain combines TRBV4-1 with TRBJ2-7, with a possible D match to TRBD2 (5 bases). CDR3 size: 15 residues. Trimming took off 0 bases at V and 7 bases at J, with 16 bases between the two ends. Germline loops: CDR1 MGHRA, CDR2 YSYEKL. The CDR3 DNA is TGCGCCAGCAGCCAAGATCGGGATACGGCCCTTGAGCAGTACTTC. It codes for CASSQDRDTALEQYF.

CDR3 sequence: CASSPGLGETQYF. In DNA, the CDR3 is TGTGCCAGCAGCCCAGGGTTGGGAGAGACCCAGTACTTC. The chain carries TRBV11-2 and TRBJ2-5; maybe TRBD1 (5 bases). Deletions cut 5 bases from V and 4 bases from J, with 11 bases between. This CDR3 is built from 13 residues. In germline, CDR1 is SGHAT, CDR2 FQNNGV.

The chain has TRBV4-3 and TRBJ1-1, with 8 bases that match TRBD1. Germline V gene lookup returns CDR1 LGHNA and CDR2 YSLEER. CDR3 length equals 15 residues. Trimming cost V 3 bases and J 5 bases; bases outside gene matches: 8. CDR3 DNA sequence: TGCGCCAGCAGCCAGCTACAGGGGGATCGGACTGAAGCTTTCTTT. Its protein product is CASSQLQGDRTEAFF.

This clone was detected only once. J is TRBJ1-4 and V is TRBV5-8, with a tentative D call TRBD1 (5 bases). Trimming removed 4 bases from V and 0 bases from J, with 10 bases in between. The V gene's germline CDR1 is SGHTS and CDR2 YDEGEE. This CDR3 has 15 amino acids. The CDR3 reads CASSPQVATNEKLFF. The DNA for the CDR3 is TGTGCCAGCAGCCCACAGGTTGCAACTAATGAAAAACTGTTTTTT.

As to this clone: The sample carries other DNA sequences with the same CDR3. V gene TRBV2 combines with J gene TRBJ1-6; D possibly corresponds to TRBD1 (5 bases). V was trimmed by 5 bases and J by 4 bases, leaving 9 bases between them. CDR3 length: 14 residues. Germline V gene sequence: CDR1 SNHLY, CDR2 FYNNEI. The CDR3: CASSPGIYNSPLHF. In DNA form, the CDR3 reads TGTGCCAGCAGTCCAGGGATATATAATTCACCCCTCCACTTT.

CDR3 protein: CASTQRRAGADTDTQYF. In DNA form, the CDR3 reads TGTGCCAGCACGCAAAGGCGCGCGGGAGCGGACACAGATACGCAGTATTTT. This rearrangement joins TRBV27 to TRBJ2-3; 7 nucleotides agree with TRBD2. Germline CDR1 and CDR2: MNHEY and SMNVEV (reference sequence). The CDR3 is 17 amino acids. V lost 7 bases to trimming and J lost 2 bases; unmatched junction nucleotides: 15.

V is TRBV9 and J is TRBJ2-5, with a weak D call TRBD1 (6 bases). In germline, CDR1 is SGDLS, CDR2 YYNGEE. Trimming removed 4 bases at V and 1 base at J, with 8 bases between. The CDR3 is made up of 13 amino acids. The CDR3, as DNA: TGTGCCAGCAGCCCACAGGGCCAAGAGACCCAGTACTTC. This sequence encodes CASSPQGQETQYF.

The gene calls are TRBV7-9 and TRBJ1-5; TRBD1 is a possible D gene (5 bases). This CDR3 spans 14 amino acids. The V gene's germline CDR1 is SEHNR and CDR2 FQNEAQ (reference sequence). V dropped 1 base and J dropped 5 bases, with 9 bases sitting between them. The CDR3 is CASSLGVGDQPQHF. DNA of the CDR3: TGTGCCAGCAGCTTAGGGGTAGGGGATCAGCCCCAGCATTTT. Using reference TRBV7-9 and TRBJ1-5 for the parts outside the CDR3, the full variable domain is DTGVSQNPRHKITKRGQNVTFRCDPISEHNRLYWYRQTLGQGPEFLTYFQNEAQLEKSRLLSDRFSAERPKGSFSTLEIQRTEQGDSAMYLCASSLGVGDQPQHFGDGTRLSIL.

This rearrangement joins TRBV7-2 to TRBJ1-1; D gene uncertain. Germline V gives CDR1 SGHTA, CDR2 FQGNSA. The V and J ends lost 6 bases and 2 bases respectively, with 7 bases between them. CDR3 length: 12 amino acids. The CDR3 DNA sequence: TGTGCCAGCAGACCAGAAAACACTGAAGCTTTCTTT. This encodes CASRPENTEAFF. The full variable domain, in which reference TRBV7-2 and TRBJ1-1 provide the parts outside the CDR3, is GAGVSQSPSNKVTEKGKDVELRCDPISGHTALYWYRQSLGQGLEFLIYFQGNSAPDKSGLPSDRFSAERTGGSVSTLTIQRTQQEDSAVYLCASRPENTEAFFGQGTRLTVV.

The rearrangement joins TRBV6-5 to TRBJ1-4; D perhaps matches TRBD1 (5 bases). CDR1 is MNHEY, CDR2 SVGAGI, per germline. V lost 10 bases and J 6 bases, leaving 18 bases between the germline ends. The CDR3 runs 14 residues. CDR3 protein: CATMTPGFHEKLFF. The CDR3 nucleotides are TGTGCCACCATGACCCCAGGGTTTCATGAAAAACTGTTTTTT.

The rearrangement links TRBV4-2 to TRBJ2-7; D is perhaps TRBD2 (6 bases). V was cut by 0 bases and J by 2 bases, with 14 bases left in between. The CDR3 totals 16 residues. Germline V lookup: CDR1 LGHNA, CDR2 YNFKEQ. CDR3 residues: CASSQDNAGSPYEQYF. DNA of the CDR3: TGTGCCAGCAGCCAAGATAACGCGGGGTCCCCCTACGAGCAGTACTTC.

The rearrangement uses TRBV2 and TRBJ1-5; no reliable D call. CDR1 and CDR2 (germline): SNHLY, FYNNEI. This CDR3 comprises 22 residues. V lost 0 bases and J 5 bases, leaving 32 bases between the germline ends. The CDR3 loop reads CASSEALQSGRKRRNNYQPQHF. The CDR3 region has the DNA TGTGCCAGCAGTGAAGCGCTTCAGTCAGGCCGTAAACGGAGGAATAACTATCAGCCCCAGCATTTT.

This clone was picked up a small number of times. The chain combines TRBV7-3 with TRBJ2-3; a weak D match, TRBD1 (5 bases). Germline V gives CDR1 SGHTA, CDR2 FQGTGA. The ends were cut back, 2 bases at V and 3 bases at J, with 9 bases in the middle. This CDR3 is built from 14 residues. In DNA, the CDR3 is TGTGCCAGCAGCTTACAGGGTTCGACAGATACGCAGTATTTT. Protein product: CASSLQGSTDTQYF.

In DNA, the CDR3 is TGTGCCAGCAGCTTGCAACAGGGGGCTAACGAGCAGTACTTC. It specifies CASSLQQGANEQYF. The chain uses TRBV5-4 and TRBJ2-7, with 9 bases lining up with TRBD1. The CDR3 runs 14 residues. J lost 5 bases, V lost 1 base, and 4 bases had no gene match. Germline CDR1 reads SGHNT; CDR2 reads YYREEE (reference sequence).

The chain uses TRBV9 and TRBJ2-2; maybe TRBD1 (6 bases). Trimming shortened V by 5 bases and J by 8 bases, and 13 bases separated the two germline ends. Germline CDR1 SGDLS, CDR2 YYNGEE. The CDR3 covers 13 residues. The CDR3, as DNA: TGTGCCAGCAGTTGGCAGGGGACGGGGGAGCTGTTTTTT. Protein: CASSWQGTGELFF.

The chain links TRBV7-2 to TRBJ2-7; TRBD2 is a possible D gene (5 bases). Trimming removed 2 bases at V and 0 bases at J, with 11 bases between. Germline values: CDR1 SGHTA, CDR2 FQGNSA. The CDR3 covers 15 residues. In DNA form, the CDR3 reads TGTGCCAGCAGCTTAACCGGGATCCCCTCCTACGAGCAGTACTTC. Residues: CASSLTGIPSYEQYF.

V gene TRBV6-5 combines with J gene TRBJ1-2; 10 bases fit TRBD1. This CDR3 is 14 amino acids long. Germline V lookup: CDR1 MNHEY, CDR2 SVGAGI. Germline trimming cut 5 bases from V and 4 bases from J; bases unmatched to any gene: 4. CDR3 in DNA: TGTGCCAGCAGTAGGGGACAGGGGCCCTATGGCTACACCTTC. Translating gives CASSRGQGPYGYTF.